The 30 T cell receptor beta chains in this list originate from one sample, sequenced in a study of blood T cells in healthy people across ages. The use of a sample-barcoded 5' primer and a J-beta primer mix characterized a second PCR of about 7 to 12 cycles. TCRdb passed the 5' RACE reads through MiXCR, listing each CDR3 protein once. The table has some 560,000 distinct CDR3 sequences, about 25% seen once; the top ten hold 3.6%. The sample also formed part of further work on T cells of mothers and their children.

Source material: blood. Source of these receptors: a boy aged 2 to 10 in good health.

The chain is built from TRBV13 and TRBJ1-3; D remains ambiguous. The CDR3 totals 14 residues. Germline loops: CDR1 PRHDT, CDR2 FYEKMQ (reference sequence). V lost 5 bases to trimming and J lost 4 bases, with 12 bases between them. The CDR3 region has the DNA TGTGCCAGCAGCCCCATTGGGCGCGGAAACACCATATATTTT. Its protein product is CASSPIGRGNTIYF.

The chain uses TRBV12-5 and TRBJ1-4; 9 bases map to TRBD1. This CDR3 is 15 amino acids long. Germline trimming cut 5 bases from V and 3 bases from J; bases unmatched to any gene: 4. The germline V gene encodes CDR1 LGHNT and CDR2 FRNRAP. The CDR3, as DNA: TGTGCTAGTGGTCCAACAGGGGGCCCTAATGAAAAACTGTTTTTT. This sequence encodes CASGPTGGPNEKLFF.

This clonotype appeared many times. The chain has TRBV12-3 or TRBV12-4 and TRBJ2-5, with D possibly TRBD2 on 6 matching bases. The CDR3 is 16 residues long. V was pared by 1 base and J by 3 bases, with 15 bases between. CDR3 protein: CASSLVAGSGKETQYF. The CDR3 DNA follows: TGTGCCAGCAGTTTAGTGGCGGGGAGTGGAAAAGAGACCCAGTACTTC.

V and J are TRBV7-9 and TRBJ1-2; no definite D call. CDR3 length equals 14 residues. The V gene lost 3 bases and the J gene lost 4 bases, with 12 bases spanning the gap. Germline V gene lookup returns CDR1 SEHNR and CDR2 FQNEAQ (reference sequence). CDR3 coding DNA: TGTGCCAGCAGCTTCCTCCGGGTTGGCTATGGCTACACCTTC. It encodes CASSFLRVGYGYTF. The full variable domain, its missing parts supplied by reference TRBV7-9 and TRBJ1-2, is DTGVSQNPRHKITKRGQNVTFRCDPISEHNRLYWYRQTLGQGPEFLTYFQNEAQLEKSRLLSDRFSAERPKGSFSTLEIQRTEQGDSAMYLCASSFLRVGYGYTFGSGTRLTVV.

V usage is TRBV12-3 or TRBV12-4 and J usage is TRBJ2-5; perhaps TRBD1 as D (5 bases). The V end was cut by 6 bases, the J end by 2 bases, with 10 bases between. CDR3 length: 13 amino acids. CDR3 bases: TGTGCCAGCAGGATGACAGCACAAGAGACCCAGTACTTC. It specifies CASRMTAQETQYF.

The chain links TRBV4-3 to TRBJ2-7, with 12 nucleotides matching TRBD2. Unmatched junction bases numbered 7, after V lost 1 base and J lost 0 bases. The germline gives CDR1 LGHNA, CDR2 YSLEER. This CDR3 is 18 amino acids long. The CDR3 sequence: CASSQGTSGNLRSYEQYF. CDR3 bases: TGCGCCAGCAGCCAAGGGACTAGCGGGAACCTTCGCTCCTACGAGCAGTACTTC.

This clonotype was found many times. The V gene is TRBV10-3, the J gene TRBJ1-5; 11 bases are shared with TRBD1. J gave up 5 bases and V 3 bases, and 3 bases lay outside the gene matches. The CDR3 extends over 15 amino acids. Germline values: CDR1 ENHRY, CDR2 SYGVKD. This CDR3 is CAISDSDRGHQPQHF. For the CDR3, the DNA is TGTGCCATCAGTGATTCGGACAGGGGGCATCAGCCCCAGCATTTT.

This clonotype occurred a few times. This sequence joins TRBV7-2 and TRBJ2-1; TRBD2 matches at 7 bases. The length of the CDR3 is 16 residues. Germline V gene sequence: CDR1 SGHTA, CDR2 FQGNSA. V lost 4 bases and J lost 1; bases outside the gene matches: 7. For the CDR3, the DNA is TGTGCCAGCAGCTCCTTAGCGGGTAGGTCCTACAATGAGCAGTTCTTC. Translation: CASSSLAGRSYNEQFF.

This clonotype has just a few counts. This sequence joins TRBV7-9 and TRBJ2-2; 8 nucleotides match TRBD1. CDR1 is SEHNR and CDR2 is FQNEAQ in the germline V gene (reference sequence). V lost 1 base and J lost 4; bases outside the gene matches: 8. The CDR3 has 17 residues. The chain's CDR3 is CASSLGMDRDGTGELFF. CDR3 nucleotides: TGTGCCAGCAGCTTAGGGATGGACAGGGACGGCACCGGGGAGCTGTTTTTT.

This chain uses TRBV20-1 with TRBJ2-5; D is ambiguous. Deletions cut 6 bases from V and 4 bases from J, with 6 bases between. The CDR3 is 10 residues long. CDR1 and CDR2 from the germline V gene are DFQATT and SNEGSKA (reference sequence). CDR3 protein: CSARSETQYF. Written as DNA, the CDR3 is TGCAGTGCCCGATCAGAGACCCAGTACTTC.

The genes are TRBV4-2 and TRBJ1-1, with a tentative D call TRBD1 (5 bases). Germline V lookup: CDR1 LGHNA, CDR2 YNFKEQ. CDR3 length: 13 amino acids. Between the trimmed V and J ends, which lost 1 base and 7 bases, there was a span of 10 bases. CDR3 bases: TGTGCCAGCAGCCAAGGGGGGGATGGTGAAGCTTTCTTT. Translating it yields CASSQGGDGEAFF.

This clonotype appeared many times. The chain is built from TRBV21-1 and TRBJ2-4; the DNA was not compared with TRBD2, the D call given in the table. TRBV21-1 is deemed a pseudogene. The CDR3 extends over 17 amino acids. CDR3 sequence (DNA): TGTGCCAGCAGCCGGGGACTAGCGGGGCTAGCCAAAAACATTCAGTACTTC. This sequence encodes CASSRGLAGLAKNIQYF.

Here the CDR3 DNA reads TGTGCCAGCAGTTTAGAGGGCGGGAGTCCCACTGAAGCTTTCTTT. Protein sequence: CASSLEGGSPTEAFF. V usage is TRBV27 and J usage is TRBJ1-1; D uncertain. There are 15 residues in the CDR3. The V end lost 2 bases, the J end lost 4 bases, and 14 bases lay between the germline ends. Germline assignment: CDR1 MNHEY and CDR2 SMNVEV (reference sequence).

The chain carries TRBV6-6 and TRBJ2-3; TRBD2 aligns across 9 bases. The ends lost 4 bases at V and 3 bases at J; junction bases unmatched: 8. CDR1 is MNHNY and CDR2 is SVGAGI in the germline V gene (reference sequence). This CDR3 comprises 16 residues. The CDR3 is CASSSHSGSGTDTQYF. For the CDR3, the DNA is TGTGCCAGCAGTTCCCATAGCGGGAGTGGGACAGATACGCAGTATTTT.

This chain links TRBV4-1 with TRBJ2-3; D gene uncertain. CDR1 and CDR2 (germline): MGHRA, YSYEKL. V lost 8 bases and J 3 bases, leaving 9 bases between the germline ends. This CDR3 has 12 residues. As DNA, the CDR3 is TGCGCCAGCCTGGGTGGTACAGATACGCAGTATTTT. Translated: CASLGGTDTQYF.

This clonotype appeared many times. The V and J genes are TRBV29-1 and TRBJ2-5, with TRBD1 matching 9 bases. This CDR3 comprises 14 residues. Germline V gene sequence: CDR1 SQVTM, CDR2 ANQGSEA. With 6 bases clipped from V and 5 bases from J, the junction kept 10 bases outside the gene matches. CDR3: CSVRTDRGMETQYF. As DNA, the CDR3 is TGCAGCGTCCGCACGGACAGGGGTATGGAGACCCAGTACTTC.

The chain couples TRBV20-1 to TRBJ2-3; no firm D call. This CDR3 is built from 12 residues. Germline V gene data show CDR1 as DFQATT and CDR2 as SNEGSKA (reference sequence). V was shortened by 4 bases and J by 2 bases, with 7 bases between the two germline ends. The CDR3 sequence: CSATPLTDTQYF. CDR3 nucleotide sequence: TGCAGTGCTACTCCACTCACAGATACGCAGTATTTT.

The chain joins TRBV12-3 or TRBV12-4 to TRBJ2-5; a weak D match, TRBD1 (6 bases). This CDR3 has 15 amino acids. Trimming took off 5 bases at V and 1 base at J, with 14 bases between the two ends. The CDR3 loop is CASSPTGQPQETQYF. The CDR3 DNA reads TGTGCCAGCAGTCCGACTGGACAGCCCCAAGAGACCCAGTACTTC.

The gene calls are TRBV20-1 and TRBJ2-3; 8 bases match TRBD2. Trimming took 6 bases from V and 2 from J; bases not matched to a gene: 10. The CDR3 sequence is 15 residues long. Germline CDR1 and CDR2: DFQATT and SNEGSKA (reference sequence). The DNA for the CDR3 is TGCAGTGCCCCCCGGCCCGGGGGGGTCACAGATACGCAGTATTTT. Amino acids: CSAPRPGGVTDTQYF.

V usage is TRBV14 and J usage is TRBJ2-4; D possibly corresponds to TRBD2 (6 bases). This CDR3 has 14 amino acids. Germline values: CDR1 SGHDN, CDR2 FVKESK. Between the trimmed V and J ends, which lost 0 bases and 7 bases, there was a span of 10 bases. DNA of the CDR3: TGTGCCAGCAGCCAAGACTTTGCGGGGAACATTCAGTACTTC. Translation gives CASSQDFAGNIQYF.

The gene calls are TRBV11-2 and TRBJ1-1; 8 bases match TRBD1. There are 15 residues in the CDR3. V shed 8 bases and J 4 bases; nucleotides not matched to a gene: 12. The V gene's germline CDR1 is SGHAT and CDR2 FQNNGV. The CDR3: CASFTPDRACTEAFF. CDR3 sequence (DNA): TGTGCCAGCTTTACCCCGGACAGGGCCTGCACTGAAGCTTTCTTT.

This clonotype turned up a few times. The chain links TRBV7-2 to TRBJ1-5, with D possibly TRBD1 on 5 matching bases. This CDR3 has 13 amino acids. V lost 0 bases, J lost 10 bases, and 10 bases lay in between. Germline V gene lookup returns CDR1 SGHTA and CDR2 FQGNSA. CDR3 in amino acids: CASSLARGDPQHF. In DNA, the CDR3 is TGTGCCAGCAGCTTAGCCCGAGGGGACCCCCAGCATTTT.

The genes are TRBV20-1 and TRBJ2-5, with 8 bases identical to TRBD2. J gave up 0 bases and V 6 bases, and 9 bases lay outside the gene matches. The germline V gene encodes CDR1 DFQATT and CDR2 SNEGSKA (reference sequence). CDR3 size: 15 residues. CDR3 coding DNA: TGCAGTGCCCCGGCGGCTAGCGGGTACCAAGAGACCCAGTACTTC. Its translation: CSAPAASGYQETQYF.

This chain links TRBV27 with TRBJ1-5; D may be TRBD1 (5 bases). This CDR3 region has 16 residues. The V end was cut by 2 bases, the J end by 4 bases, with 15 bases between. Germline values: CDR1 MNHEY, CDR2 SMNVEV (reference sequence). The CDR3 region is CASSLSPDSVNQPQHF. The CDR3 DNA reads as TGTGCCAGCAGTTTAAGCCCCGACAGCGTTAATCAGCCCCAGCATTTT.

V is TRBV29-1 and J is TRBJ2-5; D is perhaps TRBD2 (5 bases). CDR1 is SQVTM, CDR2 ANQGSEA, per germline. The CDR3 runs 14 residues. V gave up 2 bases and J gave up 2 bases, with 12 bases separating them. The CDR3 loop is CSVESTLGQETQYF. The CDR3, as DNA: TGCAGCGTTGAATCGACACTAGGGCAAGAGACCCAGTACTTC.

This clonotype was counted a few times. The chain combines TRBV6-1 with TRBJ2-1; 8 nucleotides agree with TRBD1. The CDR3 is 13 residues long. V lost 7 bases and J lost 6; bases outside the gene matches: 5. In germline, CDR1 is MNHNS, CDR2 SASEGT. CDR3 amino acids: CASTRQGINEQFF. In DNA, the CDR3 is TGTGCCAGCACCCGACAGGGGATCAATGAGCAGTTCTTC.

There are a few counts of this clonotype. The chain employs TRBV20-1 and TRBJ2-7, with a possible D match to TRBD1 (5 bases). Germline V gene data show CDR1 as DFQATT and CDR2 as SNEGSKA (reference sequence). Between the trimmed V and J ends, which lost 3 bases and 4 bases, there was a span of 13 bases. CDR3 length: 13 amino acids. CDR3 residues: CSASSRVLYEQYF. The CDR3 nucleotides read TGCAGTGCTAGTTCCAGGGTATTATACGAGCAGTACTTC.

This clonotype is a singleton in its sample. This sequence joins TRBV15 and TRBJ2-7; no clear D. V lost 5 bases and J lost 6, with 14 bases in between. This CDR3 has 13 residues. Germline V CDR1 and CDR2: LNHNV, YYDKDF (reference sequence). Here the CDR3 reads CATSPVDEREQYF. CDR3 nucleotide sequence: TGTGCCACCAGCCCTGTCGACGAGCGCGAGCAGTACTTC.

This clonotype was picked up one time. V is TRBV7-9 and J is TRBJ1-1; D gene uncertain. CDR1 is SEHNR and CDR2 is FQNEAQ in the germline V gene (reference sequence). The V end was cut by 4 bases, the J end by 9 bases, with 9 bases between. CDR3 length: 11 amino acids. DNA of the CDR3: TGTGCCAGCAGCTATACTGGGAAAGCTTTCTTT. This codes for CASSYTGKAFF.

This clonotype was seen a few times. The chain combines TRBV20-1 with TRBJ1-5, with D hard to call. CDR1 is DFQATT, CDR2 SNEGSKA, per germline (reference sequence). Trimming stripped 3 bases from V and 0 bases from J, with 6 bases between. The CDR3 covers 13 residues. The CDR3 coding sequence is TGCAGTGCTAGCCACGGTAGCAATCAGCCCCAGCATTTT. Encoded protein: CSASHGSNQPQHF.